This is a list of T cell receptor beta chains from one sample in a study of CD8+CD57+ T cells in acquired aplastic anemia. Each CDR3 protein is one row after TCRdb ran MiXCR on the reads. In the table there are around 430,000 distinct CDR3 sequences, around 30% of which are singletons. Sequenced: sorted CD4+, CD8+, or CD8+CD57+ T cells (not recorded which) from PBMCs. The receptors shown here come from a human donor with aplastic anemia. Both conserved end residues are part of each CDR3.

TRBV25-1	TRBJ2-3	CAQDRQRDTQYF
TRBV9	TRBJ2-7	CASSVGGSGTTYEQYF
TRBV25-1	TRBJ2-3	CASSYAGTGVGMQYF
TRBV12-3/TRBV12-4	TRBJ1-1	CASSRFFVGSF
TRBV10-1	TRBJ2-7	CASSESGGYEQYF
TRBV7-6	TRBJ2-7	CASSLNRRYEQYF
TRBV9	TRBJ1-2	CASSAEGGAGYGYTF
TRBV4-3	TRBJ1-1	CASSQGLYTEAFF
TRBV4-2	TRBJ2-2	CASSPEGPSVDTGELFF
TRBV9	TRBJ1-5	CASSVEASKGNQPQHF
TRBV10-3	TRBJ1-2	CAISEFWASTNYGYTF
TRBV2	TRBJ1-1	CASTSARPNTEAFF
TRBV28	TRBJ1-2	CASTSLMGGSGGYTF
TRBV2	TRBJ2-7	CASSELSTSEQYF
TRBV7-7	TRBJ1-4	CASSKTGLANEKLFF
TRBV12-3/TRBV12-4	TRBJ1-1	CASCQTGVNTEAFF
TRBV7-3	TRBJ1-1	CASSFNEDTEAFF
TRBV20-1	TRBJ1-3	CSVPTSSGNTIYF
TRBV20-1	TRBJ2-3	CSAGGRSGGSHNTQYF
TRBV20-1	TRBJ2-7	CSARRTGLADEQYF
TRBV6-1	TRBJ2-7	CASSERQGASYEQYF
TRBV3-1	TRBJ1-2	CASSPGTYNYGYTF
TRBV2	TRBJ1-2	CASRETVDGGYTF
TRBV3-1	TRBJ2-3	CASSQDLALPPGDTQYF
TRBV12-3/TRBV12-4	TRBJ2-6	CASSLSSGANVLTF
TRBV20-1	TRBJ2-5	CSALEGAGGGGTQYF
TRBV11-1	TRBJ2-5	CASSLAFGAGLAGEGETQYF
TRBV9	TRBJ2-2	CASSVFRTGELFF
TRBV3-1	TRBJ1-3	CASSQESGSGNTIYF
TRBV29-1	TRBJ1-2	CSVDPGWGGYTF
TRBV7-2	TRBJ1-2	CASSSRDRPPYGYTF
TRBV3-1	TRBJ1-6	CASSLRTGHNSPLHF
TRBV12-5	TRBJ2-1	CASGSLRREGQDNEQFF
TRBV25-1	TRBJ2-3	CASSRLIGTDTQYF
TRBV7-9	TRBJ1-1	CASSTQGEGTEAFF
TRBV24-1	TRBJ2-3	CATSDPTGGAIDTQYF
TRBV6-1	TRBJ2-3	CASSQTSGSRNTQYF
TRBV20-1	TRBJ1-1	CSAQPGGLPEAFF
TRBV24-1	TRBJ1-2	CATSYGQNYGYTF
TRBV15	TRBJ2-3	CATSTGSLAGGIADTQYF
TRBV20-1	TRBJ2-3	CSASWQHTDTQYF
TRBV29-1	TRBJ2-5	CSVELGSSEETQYF
TRBV7-9	TRBJ1-2	CASSPMAGTNYGYTF
TRBV4-3	TRBJ1-5	CASSQDTDRARQPQHF
TRBV7-9	TRBJ1-2	CASSLTGGRGYTF
TRBV20-1	TRBJ2-7	CVFLRQQPSYEQYF
TRBV5-5	TRBJ1-1	CASSAGGQGNTEAFF
TRBV5-6	TRBJ1-2	CASSLSLPGGETNYGYTF
TRBV2	TRBJ2-7	CASCSGSTYEQYF
TRBV4-1	TRBJ1-5	CASSYTPGQGGFASNQPQHF
TRBV10-2	TRBJ2-7	CASSFQAPRGYEQYF